This T cell receptor beta chain originates from a study of cytotoxic CD8 clonotypes in ibrutinib-treated CLL. Study as a whole: Responses comprised 24 partial and 2 complete; at median around 72 months, approximately 15 remained remitted and around twelve progressed. The sample average was approximately 260,000 productive templates and 100,000 or so productive rearrangements.

The CDR3 extends over 16 amino acids. The ends lost 3 bases at V and 6 bases at J; junction bases unmatched: 8. CDR1 SGHNT and CDR2 YYREEE come from the germline V gene (reference sequence). Assay: immunoSEQ multiplex PCR; the TCRdb copy retains only in-frame clones and omits some. The table records approximately 26,000 clones, roughly 85% of them present only once. This clonotype originated in a human donor with chronic lymphocytic leukemia. The genes are TRBV5-4 and TRBJ1-6, with TRBD1 matching over 8 bases. Sequencing used PBMCs, obtained after 24 months of ibrutinib treatment. This CDR3 is CASSSSQGAANSPLHF. DNA of the CDR3: TGTGCCAGCAGCTCCTCTCAGGGGGCAGCTAATTCACCCCTCCACTTT.